Sequencing of this T cell receptor beta chain was carried out in a study of cytomegalovirus exposure and HLA in healthy donors. Germline assignment: CDR1 DFQATT and CDR2 SNEGSKA (reference sequence). The CDR3 is made up of 11 amino acids. Trimming shortened V by 5 bases and J by 9 bases, and 11 bases separated the two germline ends. For this clone: The sample contains more than one DNA sequence encoding this CDR3.

Amplification used 60 Vbeta primers and 13 Jbeta primers. The data were produced by immunoSEQ multiplex PCR, yet TCRdb's version contains in-frame clones alone and is incomplete. Of about 180,000 clones in the sample, around 75% were seen once. The sequence was collected from a male donor in good health and CMV-seronegative. The sample was PBMCs. J is TRBJ2-1 and V is TRBV20-1; D may be TRBD1 (6 bases). The CDR3 DNA reads as TGCAGTGCTGGGGGCGGTGGTGAGCAGTTCTTC. The encoded protein is CSAGGGGEQFF.